Shown below are 2 T cell receptor beta chains from a single sample sequenced in a study of B cell selection in AIRE deficiency. Clones were read by immunoSEQ multiplex PCR, and TCRdb kept only the in-frame ones, dropping some. The sample records 20,000 to 25,000 clones, about 96% being singletons. The sorted conventional CD4 T cells were gated as CD4+CD127+. Sequencing input: conventional CD4+ T cells sorted from PBMCs. The receptors come from a human donor with AIRE deficiency.

The chain employs TRBV29-1 and TRBJ2-5, with TRBD2 matching 7 bases. Germline V gives CDR1 SQVTM, CDR2 ANQGSEA. J lost 2 bases, V lost 6 bases, and 6 bases had no gene match. The CDR3 covers 13 residues. The chain's CDR3 is CSVERDAQETQYF. DNA of the CDR3: TGCAGCGTGGAGCGGGACGCGCAAGAGACCCAGTACTTC.

The rearrangement links TRBV21-1 to TRBJ1-5. TRBV21-1 represents a pseudogene. This CDR3 contains 17 residues. DNA of the CDR3: TGTGCCAGCAGCAACGTGGGGCGGGGGGGTGACAATCAGCCCCAGCATTTT. It specifies CASSNVGRGGDNQPQHF.